The TCR beta chain described here comes from a study of shared clonotypes between healthy human individuals. Regarding the study as a whole: Researchers sampled blood only, noting tissue repertoires likely differ.

Terminally differentiated effector memory CD45RA+ cells were excluded from the naive CD8 cells, which were CD45RO-negative and positively selected for CCR7. The assay was immunoSEQ multiplex PCR, and TCRdb's table has in-frame clones only and misses some. The table lists roughly 590,000 clones, over 95% of them singletons. The trim removed 3 bases at V and 5 bases at J, leaving 7 bases unmatched. CDR3 length: 15 residues. The V gene's germline CDR1 is MGHRA and CDR2 YSYEKL. Remarks on this clone: Its target is not known.

The rearrangement links TRBV4-1 to TRBJ1-1; 9 nucleotides line up with TRBD1. The sequence came from a woman between 25 and 40 years old in good health. Sequenced material: naive CD8+ T cells sorted from blood. The CDR3 region has the DNA TGCGCCAGCAGCCATAAGACAGGGGGAGGGACTGAAGCTTTCTTT. Residues: CASSHKTGGGTEAFF.